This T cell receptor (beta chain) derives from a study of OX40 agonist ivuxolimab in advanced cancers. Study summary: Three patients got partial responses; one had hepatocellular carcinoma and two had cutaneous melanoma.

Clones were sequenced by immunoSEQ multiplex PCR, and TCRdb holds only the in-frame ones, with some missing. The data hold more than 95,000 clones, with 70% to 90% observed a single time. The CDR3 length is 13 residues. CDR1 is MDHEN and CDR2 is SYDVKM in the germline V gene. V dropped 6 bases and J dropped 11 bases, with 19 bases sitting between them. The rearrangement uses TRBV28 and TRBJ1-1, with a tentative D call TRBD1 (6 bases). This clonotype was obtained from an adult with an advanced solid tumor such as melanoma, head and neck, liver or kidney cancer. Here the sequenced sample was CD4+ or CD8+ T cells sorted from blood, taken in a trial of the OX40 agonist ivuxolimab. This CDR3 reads CASRGGQQLGAFF. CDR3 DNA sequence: TGTGCCAGCAGGGGGGGGCAGCAGTTAGGGGCTTTCTTT.